A single sample is the source of the 15 T cell receptor beta chains below, sequenced in a study of CD8+CD57+ T cells in acquired aplastic anemia. Genomic DNA templated the TCR beta VDJ and CDR3 profiling. TCRdb recomputed calls from the reads with MiXCR, one row per CDR3 protein. The sample holds approximately 190,000 distinct CDR3 sequences, under 55% seen once. Selection for sequencing was limited to patients who had shown CD8+CD57+ cell expansion by flow cytometry. What was sequenced was sorted CD4+, CD8+, or CD8+CD57+ T cells (not recorded which) from PBMCs. The receptors were gathered from a human donor with aplastic anemia.

This clonotype was seen repeatedly, ten times or more. The rearrangement joins TRBV7-9 to TRBJ2-5; D perhaps matches TRBD2 (5 bases). Trimming cost V 3 bases and J 1 base, with 9 bases left between them. The V gene's germline CDR1 is SEHNR and CDR2 FQNEAQ (reference sequence). This CDR3 contains 14 residues. CDR3 sequence reads: CASSFGLIQETQYF. In nucleotides, the CDR3 is TGTGCCAGCAGCTTCGGACTGATCCAAGAGACCCAGTACTTC.

The V and J genes are TRBV5-1 and TRBJ2-7; unclear D gene. Between the trimmed V and J ends, which lost 1 base and 6 bases, there was a span of 8 bases. CDR3 size: 12 residues. Germline CDR1 SGHRS, CDR2 YFSETQ. CDR3 amino acids: CASSLPGSEQYF. The DNA of the CDR3 is TGCGCCAGCAGCTTGCCCGGCTCCGAGCAGTACTTC.

The CDR3 DNA reads as TGTGCCAGCAGCTCATCGGACAGGCTCTATGGCTACACCTTC. Amino acid sequence: CASSSSDRLYGYTF. The rearrangement joins TRBV7-8 to TRBJ1-2; 7 nucleotides align to TRBD1. Looked up from germline, CDR1 is SGHVS and CDR2 is FQNEAQ. V trimming: 4 bases; J trimming: 4 bases; junction bases outside the gene matches: 6. The CDR3 totals 14 residues.

This clonotype was observed a single time. The chain recombines TRBV20-1 with TRBJ1-1, with 9 bases lining up with TRBD1. The CDR3 totals 13 residues. Trimming cost V 3 bases and J 6 bases; bases outside gene matches: 5. Germline V gene sequence: CDR1 DFQATT, CDR2 SNEGSKA (reference sequence). CDR3 residues: CSARGTGLAEAFF. The CDR3 DNA follows: TGCAGTGCTAGGGGGACAGGGTTGGCTGAAGCTTTCTTT.

This clonotype has a count of ten or more. The V call is TRBV9, the J call TRBJ2-7; 10 bases match TRBD1. CDR3 length: 14 amino acids. J gave up 4 bases and V 4 bases, and 5 bases lay outside the gene matches. Germline V gene lookup returns CDR1 SGDLS and CDR2 YYNGEE. The CDR3 nucleotides are TGTGCCAGCAGCCCCCGGACAGGGGGATACGAGCAGTACTTC. Protein sequence: CASSPRTGGYEQYF.

The rearrangement joins TRBV5-1 to TRBJ2-7; D gene ambiguous. The CDR3 runs to 13 residues. Between the trimmed V and J ends, which lost 0 bases and 7 bases, there was a span of 11 bases. Germline CDR1 SGHRS, CDR2 YFSETQ. As DNA, the CDR3 is TGCGCCAGCAGCTTGGGGTCCCTGGGGGAGCAGTACTTC. This encodes CASSLGSLGEQYF.

The chain links TRBV11-2 to TRBJ2-4; 7 bases line up with TRBD1. The CDR3 has 16 amino acids. J was trimmed by 1 base and V by 1 base; bases with no gene match: 4. Germline V gene sequence: CDR1 SGHAT, CDR2 FQNNGV. Here the CDR3 DNA reads TGTGCCAGCAGCTTAGGCAGGGGACAGGCCAAAAACATTCAGTACTTC. Amino acid sequence: CASSLGRGQAKNIQYF.

Details on this clonotype: Relative to the germline gene, one junction end is altered; a read error may explain this. The chain links TRBV20-1 to TRBJ2-7; maybe TRBD1 (6 bases). The CDR3 runs 13 residues. CDR1 is DFQATT, CDR2 SNEGSKA, per germline (reference sequence). The CDR3 DNA follows: TGCAGTGCTACCGTGGACAGCTCCTACGATCAGTACTTC. It is translated as CSATVDSSYDQYF.

This clonotype came up many times. This sequence joins TRBV7-9 and TRBJ1-3, with D possibly being TRBD1 (5 bases). From germline, CDR1 is SEHNR and CDR2 FQNEAQ (reference sequence). This CDR3 contains 14 residues. V lost 10 bases and J 0 bases, leaving 13 bases between the germline ends. The CDR3 loop is CAMSGGYSGNTIYF. In DNA form, the CDR3 reads TGTGCCATGTCCGGGGGTTACTCTGGAAACACCATATATTTT. The full variable domain, with the rest looked up from reference TRBV7-9 and TRBJ1-3, is DTGVSQNPRHKITKRGQNVTFRCDPISEHNRLYWYRQTLGQGPEFLTYFQNEAQLEKSRLLSDRFSAERPKGSFSTLEIQRTEQGDSAMYLCAMSGGYSGNTIYFGEGSWLTVV.

This clonotype was seen ten or more times. The gene calls are TRBV6-1 and TRBJ1-1; 7 bases line up with TRBD1. The CDR3 contains 14 residues. Unmatched junction bases numbered 3, after V lost 1 base and J lost 4 bases. The germline V gene has CDR1 MNHNS and CDR2 SASEGT. This CDR3 reads CASSEVAGGTEAFF. Written as DNA, the CDR3 is TGTGCCAGCAGTGAAGTGGCAGGGGGCACTGAAGCTTTCTTT.

This clonotype has a single count. This sequence joins TRBV7-2 and TRBJ1-2; 9 nucleotides agree with TRBD1. This CDR3 is 15 amino acids long. V shed 5 bases, J shed 10 bases, and the junction held 14 bases outside the gene matches. Germline V gene data show CDR1 as SGHTA and CDR2 as FQGNSA. This CDR3 reads CASSAGRGQGGSYTF. The CDR3 DNA reads TGTGCCAGCAGCGCGGGGCGGGGACAGGGTGGATCCTACACCTTC.

This clonotype was detected only once. This may be a read error, as it is one base from a much larger clone. The rearrangement joins TRBV11-2 to TRBJ1-5; D is ambiguous. Germline V lookup: CDR1 SGHAT, CDR2 FQNNGV. The CDR3 runs to 14 residues. CDR3 in amino acids: CASSLGLSGSPHHF. The CDR3 DNA reads as TGTGCCAGCAGTTTGGGATTGTCGGGAAGCCCCCATCATTTT.

A few counts support this clonotype. The chain links TRBV29-1 to TRBJ1-2; D not resolved. Trimming removed 4 bases at V and 5 bases at J, with 8 bases between. Germline CDR1 is SQVTM and CDR2 is ANQGSEA. This CDR3 is built from 11 residues. The CDR3 DNA sequence: TGCAGCGTTGCGCACGAGTATGGCTACACCTTC. Encoded protein: CSVAHEYGYTF.

The sample holds many counts of this clonotype. The chain couples TRBV7-2 to TRBJ1-5; unclear D gene. This CDR3 comprises 13 residues. Germline loops: CDR1 SGHTA, CDR2 FQGNSA. Trimming cost V 3 bases and J 3 bases, with 6 bases left between them. The CDR3 bases are TGTGCCAGCAGCTTTAGTAACAATCAGCCCCAGCATTTT. Its translation: CASSFSNNQPQHF.

The CDR3 region has the DNA TGTGCCAGCAGTGACGACGGCAGAAGGGGGTATAATTCACCCCTCCACTTT. It codes for CASSDDGRRGYNSPLHF. The V gene is TRBV25-1, the J gene TRBJ1-6; D might be TRBD1 (6 bases). Germline V gene sequence: CDR1 MGHDK, CDR2 SYGVNS. The V and J ends lost 3 bases and 4 bases respectively, with 16 bases between them. The CDR3 loop spans 17 amino acids.